The TCR beta chain described here comes from a study of blood T cell repertoires in COVID-19. Study at large: Spain, Italy and the United States supplied samples that represented acute and convalescent COVID-19. Nucleic acid was either cDNA or gDNA, and it came from T cells, B-cell-depleted T cells, or PBMCs.

Original processing notes: Estimated nucleated cell counts came from reference gene primer amplification. Sequencing was performed with immunoSEQ multiplex PCR; in TCRdb, only in-frame clones are kept and a portion is missing. V, J and clone size were drawn from that table, and D and trimming were deduced from the DNA. The repertoire has about 130,000 clones, about 90% of them found once; the top ten carry 3.6%. This CDR3 region has 14 residues. Per germline, CDR1 MDHEN and CDR2 SYDVKM. V was pared by 3 bases and J by 8 bases, with 4 bases of the junction left unmatched. The sequence was obtained from a woman aged 60-75 years with acute or convalescent COVID-19. Sequencing was performed on peripheral blood. V usage is TRBV28 and J usage is TRBJ2-1; 10 bases line up with TRBD2. CDR3 nucleotides: TGTGCCAGCAGTTTCCTAGCGGGGGCGTATGAGCAGTTCTTC. This gives the protein CASSFLAGAYEQFF.